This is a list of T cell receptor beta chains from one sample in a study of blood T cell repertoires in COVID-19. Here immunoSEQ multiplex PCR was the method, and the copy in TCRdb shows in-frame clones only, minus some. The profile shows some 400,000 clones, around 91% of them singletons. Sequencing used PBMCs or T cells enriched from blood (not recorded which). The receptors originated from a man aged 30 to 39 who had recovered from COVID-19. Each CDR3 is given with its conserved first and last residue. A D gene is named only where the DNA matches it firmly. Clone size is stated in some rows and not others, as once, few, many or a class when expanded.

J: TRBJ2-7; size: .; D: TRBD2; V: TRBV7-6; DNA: TGTGCCAGCAGCTTAGATTTTACTAGCGGGACCTACGAGCAGTACTTC; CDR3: CASSLDFTSGTYEQYF
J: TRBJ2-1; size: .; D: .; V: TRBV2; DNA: TGTGCCAGCAAGAGGGTAGACTCCTACAATGAGCAGTTCTTC; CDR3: CASKRVDSYNEQFF
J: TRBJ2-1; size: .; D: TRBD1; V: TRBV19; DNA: TGTGCCAGTAGCACGGACAGGGTCCCCTACAATGAGCAGTTCTTC; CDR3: CASSTDRVPYNEQFF
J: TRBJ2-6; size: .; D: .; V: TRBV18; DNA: TGTGCCAGCTCACCGTTTGAGGCTGGGGCCAACGTCCTGACTTTC; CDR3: CASSPFEAGANVLTF
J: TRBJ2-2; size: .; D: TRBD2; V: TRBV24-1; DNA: TGTGCCACCAGTGACCCCGGGGGGGTGGACACCGGGGAGCTGTTTTTT; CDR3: CATSDPGGVDTGELFF
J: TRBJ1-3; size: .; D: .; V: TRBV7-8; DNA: TGTGCCAGCAGCTTAGTTGGCAGGTCGAGCTCTGGAAACACCATATATTTT; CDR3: CASSLVGRSSSGNTIYF
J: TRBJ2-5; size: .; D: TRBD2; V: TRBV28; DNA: TGTGCCAGCAGTTTACTAGCGGGAGAGACCCAGTACTTC; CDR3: CASSLLAGETQYF
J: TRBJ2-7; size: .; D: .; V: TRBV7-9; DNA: TGTGCCAGCAGCTCCAACACCCACGAGCAGTACTTC; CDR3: CASSSNTHEQYF
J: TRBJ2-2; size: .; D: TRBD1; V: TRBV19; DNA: TGTGCCAGTCACCCTTTATTTGGACAGGGGGCTAGCGGGGAGCTGTTTTTT; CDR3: CASHPLFGQGASGELFF
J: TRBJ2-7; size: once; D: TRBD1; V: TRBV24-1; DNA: TGTGCCACCAGTGGGCTAACCGGGACAGGTGGCTACGAGCAGTACTTC; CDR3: CATSGLTGTGGYEQYF
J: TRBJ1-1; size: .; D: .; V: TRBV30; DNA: TGTGCCTGGACCAGGGGCGGCACTGAAGCTTTCTTT; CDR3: CAWTRGGTEAFF
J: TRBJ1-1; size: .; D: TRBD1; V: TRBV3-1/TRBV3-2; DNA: TGTGCCAGCAGCCAAGCCACGACAGGGGACACTGAAGCTTTCTTT; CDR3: CASSQATTGDTEAFF
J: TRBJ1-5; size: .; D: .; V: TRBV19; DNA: TGTGCCAGTAGTATCCAACAGGATCAGCCCCAGCATTTT; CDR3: CASSIQQDQPQHF
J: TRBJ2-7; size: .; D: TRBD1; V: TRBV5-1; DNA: TGCGCCAGCAGCTTGGGGCAGGGGGCTGCCTACGAGCAGTACTTC; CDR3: CASSLGQGAAYEQYF
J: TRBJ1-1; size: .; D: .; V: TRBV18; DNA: TGTGCCAGCTCACCACGGTCAGGGGATTCAAACACTGAAGCTTTCTTT; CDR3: CASSPRSGDSNTEAFF
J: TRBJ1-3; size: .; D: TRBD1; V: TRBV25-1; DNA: TGTGCCACCATCCCGACAGGGGACTCTGGAAACACCATATATTTT; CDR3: CATIPTGDSGNTIYF
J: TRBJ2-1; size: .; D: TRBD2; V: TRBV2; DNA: TGTGCCAGCAGTTTTTTTCTAGCGGGGGGGAATGAGCAGTTCTTC; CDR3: CASSFFLAGGNEQFF
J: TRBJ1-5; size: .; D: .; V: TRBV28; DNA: TGTGCCAGCAGCCCATGGACAGATTACAATCAGCCCCAGCATTTT; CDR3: CASSPWTDYNQPQHF
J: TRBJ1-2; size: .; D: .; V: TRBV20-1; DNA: TGCAGTGCTACAGGGGTCTATGGCTACACCTTC; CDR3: CSATGVYGYTF
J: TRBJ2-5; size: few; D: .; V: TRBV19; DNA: TGTGCCTGCTCCGGGGTGGGCGCTCAAGAGACCCAGTACTTC; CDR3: CACSGVGAQETQYF
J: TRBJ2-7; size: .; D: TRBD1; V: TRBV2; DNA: TGTGCCAGCAGGGGTCCCGGGACAGACTCCTACGAGCAGTACTTC; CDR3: CASRGPGTDSYEQYF
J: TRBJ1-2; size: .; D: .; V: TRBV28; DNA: TGTGCCAGCAGGTCGGTCACTAACTATGGCTACACCTTC; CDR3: CASRSVTNYGYTF
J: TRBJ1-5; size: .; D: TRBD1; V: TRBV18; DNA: TGTGCCAGCTCACCCCGAGTGACAGGGGATAAGCCCCAGCATTTT; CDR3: CASSPRVTGDKPQHF
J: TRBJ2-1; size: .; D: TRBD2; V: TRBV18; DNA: TGTGCCAGCTCACCACCGCTAGCGGCAAGAGGCAATGAGCAGTTCTTC; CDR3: CASSPPLAARGNEQFF
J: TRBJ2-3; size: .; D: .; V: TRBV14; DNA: TGTGCCAGCAGCAACCTACGTGATACGCAGTATTTT; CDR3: CASSNLRDTQYF
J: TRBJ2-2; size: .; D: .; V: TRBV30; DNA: TGTGCCTGGAGTGTCGGGAACACCGGGGAGCTGTTTTTT; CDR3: CAWSVGNTGELFF
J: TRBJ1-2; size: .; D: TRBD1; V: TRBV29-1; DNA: TGCAGCGCTAGGGACAGGGCTAACTATGGCTACACCTTC; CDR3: CSARDRANYGYTF
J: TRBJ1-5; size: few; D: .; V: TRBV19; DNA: TGTGCCAGTAGTACCTTAAACAGGGAGAATCAGCCCCAGCATTTT; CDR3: CASSTLNRENQPQHF
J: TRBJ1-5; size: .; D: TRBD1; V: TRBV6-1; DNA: TGTGCCAGCAGTGAAGGATCAGGGGGCAAGCAGCCCCAGCATTTT; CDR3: CASSEGSGGKQPQHF
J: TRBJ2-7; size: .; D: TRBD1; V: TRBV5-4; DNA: TGTGCCAGCAGCCTGACAGGGGCCGAGCAGTACTTC; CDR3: CASSLTGAEQYF
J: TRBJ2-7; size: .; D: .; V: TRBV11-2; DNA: TGTGCCAGCAGCACATCCCAGGGGCGCTCCTACGAGCAGTACTTC; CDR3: CASSTSQGRSYEQYF
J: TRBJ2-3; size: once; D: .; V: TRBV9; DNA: TGTGCCAGCAGCGTAGATGGTGGCGGGGCAGATACGCAGTATTTT; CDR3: CASSVDGGGADTQYF
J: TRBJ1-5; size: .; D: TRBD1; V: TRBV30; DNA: TGTGCCTGGAGCCTCTTCACGGGACAGCCTTTCAATCAGCCCCAGCATTTT; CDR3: CAWSLFTGQPFNQPQHF
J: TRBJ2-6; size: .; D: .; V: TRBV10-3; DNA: TGTGCCATGGCGAGGGGGTCTGGGGCCAACGTCCTGACTTTC; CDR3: CAMARGSGANVLTF
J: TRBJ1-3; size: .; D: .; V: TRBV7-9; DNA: TGTGCCAGCAGCTTAAGGGCCGCCAGGGACTCTGGAAACACCATATATTTT; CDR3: CASSLRAARDSGNTIYF
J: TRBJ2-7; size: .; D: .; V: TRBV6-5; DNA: TGTGCCAGCAGTTACTCGACAGGTTACAGCTCCTACGAGCAGTACTTC; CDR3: CASSYSTGYSSYEQYF
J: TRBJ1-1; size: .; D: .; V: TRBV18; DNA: TGTGCCAGCTCACAAGCCTCCGGGGGGAACACTGAAGCTTTCTTT; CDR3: CASSQASGGNTEAFF
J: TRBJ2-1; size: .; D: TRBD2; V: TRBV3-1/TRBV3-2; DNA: TGTGCCAGCAGCCAAGGGACCAGCGGGGGTTCCTACAATGAGCAGTTCTTC; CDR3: CASSQGTSGGSYNEQFF
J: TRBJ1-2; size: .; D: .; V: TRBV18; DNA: TGTGCCAGCTCACCCGGTACGGGTAACTATGGCTACACCTTC; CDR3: CASSPGTGNYGYTF
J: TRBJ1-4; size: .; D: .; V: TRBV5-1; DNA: TGCGCCAGCAGCTTGCAAGGGGCGGGAGAAAAACTGTTTTTT; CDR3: CASSLQGAGEKLFF